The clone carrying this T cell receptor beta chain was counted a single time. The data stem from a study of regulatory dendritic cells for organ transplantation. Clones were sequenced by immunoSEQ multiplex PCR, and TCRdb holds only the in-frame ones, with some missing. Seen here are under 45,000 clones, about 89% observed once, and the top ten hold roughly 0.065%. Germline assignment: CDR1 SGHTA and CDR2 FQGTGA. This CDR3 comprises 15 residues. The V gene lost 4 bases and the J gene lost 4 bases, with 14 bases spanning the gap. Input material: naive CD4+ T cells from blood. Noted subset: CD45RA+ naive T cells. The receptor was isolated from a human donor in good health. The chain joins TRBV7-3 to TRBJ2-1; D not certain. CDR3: CASSWTPFGYNEQFF. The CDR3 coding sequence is TGTGCCAGCAGCTGGACCCCCTTCGGTTACAATGAGCAGTTCTTC. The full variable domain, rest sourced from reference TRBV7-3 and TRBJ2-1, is GAGVSQTPSNKVTEKGKYVELRCDPISGHTALYWYRQSLGQGPEFLIYFQGTGAADDSGLPNDRFFAVRPEGSVSTLKIQRTERGDSAVYLCASSWTPFGYNEQFFGPGTRLTVL.